This T cell receptor beta chain was documented in a study of blood T cell repertoires in COVID-19 (dated by TCRdb to 2019 to 2021). The study in broad terms: The collaborator samples originated in the United States, Italy and Spain and spanned the acute and convalescent phases of COVID-19. The prospective study material was composed of cDNA or gDNA derived from T cells, B-cell-depleted T cells, or PBMCs. Deeply sampled blood TCRbeta repertoires from subjects exposed to, actively infected with, or recovered from COVID-19 were included in the dataset. The repertoires were made available in a free public database intended to serve as a resource for research on the immune response to SARS-CoV-2. Samples came from the ongoing ImmuneRACE study (first 160 participants) plus 1,254 subjects from 6 global collaborators. A de-identified subject ID, COVID-19 status, age in years and sex were almost always included in the sample metadata. HLA class I and class II types, where available, came from metadata supplied by the sample provider rather than from assay-based typing.

About this clone itself: Its antigen target is currently unknown. No much larger clonotype is one base removed from it; base qualities were not supplied.

The CDR3 contains 15 residues, cysteine and phenylalanine counted. Of all the DNA, just the CDR3 is kept, 45 bases in frame from base 1. Germline trimming: 1 base from V, 5 bases from J; junction bases outside gene matches: 6. CDR1 and CDR2 are read off the germline V gene as MGHDK and SYGVNS. Study-wide conclusions, independent of this receptor: Clinical and demographic metadata were provided uncurated, with the amount varying by source and participant.

TCRbeta CDR3 regions were amplified from genomic DNA using the immunoSEQ Assay, a bias-controlled multiplex PCR. For the original study's pipeline: Nucleated cell counts per sample were estimated from amplification of reference gene primers within the assay. To quantify the absolute abundance of each unique TCRbeta CDR3 rearrangement, sequence reads were collapsed and filtered. Productive Simpson clonality was computed per sample as the square root of Simpson's diversity index over productive rearrangements. TCRdb limited this immuneACCESS table to in-frame rearrangements with V and J called. A share of clones is missing; checked studies link under half to unresolved V genes, and the rest is unexplained. That table gives V, J and clone size, and the DNA gave D and trimming. Here the sample has about 55,000 clones; roughly 80% occur a single time. Approximately 6.3% of the sample goes to the ten largest clones.

Collaborating institutions collected whole blood in K2EDTA tubes following their own protocols. For TCRbeta analysis, collaborator samples were shipped as frozen whole blood, as isolated PBMCs, or as DNA extracted from either sample type. The sequenced sample was peripheral blood. The receptor chain draws on TRBV25-1 and TRBJ1-2, with TRBD1 matching 8 junction bases. This TCR was recovered from a human donor in a cohort sampled during active or convalescent COVID-19. The CDR3 is CASSEWDRRDYGYTF. The DNA sequence is given as TGTGCCAGCAGTGAATGGGACAGGAGGGATTATGGCTACACCTTC.